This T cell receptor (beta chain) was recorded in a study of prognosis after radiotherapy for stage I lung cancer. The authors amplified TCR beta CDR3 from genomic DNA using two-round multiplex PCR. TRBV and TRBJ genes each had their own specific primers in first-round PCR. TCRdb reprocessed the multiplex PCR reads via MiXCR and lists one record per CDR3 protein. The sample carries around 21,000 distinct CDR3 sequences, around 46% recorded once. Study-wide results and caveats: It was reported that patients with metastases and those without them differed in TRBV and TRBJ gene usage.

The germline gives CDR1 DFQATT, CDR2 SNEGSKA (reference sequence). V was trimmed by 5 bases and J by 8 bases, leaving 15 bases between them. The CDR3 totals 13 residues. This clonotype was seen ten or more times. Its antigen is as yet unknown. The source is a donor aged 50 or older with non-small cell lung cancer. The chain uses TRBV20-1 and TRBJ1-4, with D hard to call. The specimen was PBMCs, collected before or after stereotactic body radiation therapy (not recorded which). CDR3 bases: TGCAGTGCTTTTATTCGAGGTCAAGAAAAACTGTTTTTT. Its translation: CSAFIRGQEKLFF.